These T cell receptor beta chains were read from a single sample in a study of CD8+ T cells in alopecia areata. Libraries were prepared by immunoSEQ multiplex PCR; TCRdb keeps only in-frame clonotypes and omits some of them. Among approximately 150,000 clones listed, 67% were seen once. The sequencing here drew on CD8+ T cells sorted from blood, taken at week 0. The source of these receptors is a human donor with alopecia areata. The CDR3 runs from the conserved cysteine through the conserved F or W. A D gene is named only where the DNA matches it firmly. Size is omitted from some rows. Given values are once, few, many or a class for expanded clones.

j_call | v_call | d_call | clone_size | cdr3_aa | cdr3_nt
TRBJ1-2 | TRBV27 | NA | few | CASSESPSRLNYGYTF | TGTGCCAGCAGTGAGAGTCCCAGTCGGCTCAACTATGGCTACACCTTC
TRBJ1-5 | TRBV5-6 | NA | NA | CASSLQYQAQPQHF | TGTGCCAGCAGCTTACAGTACCAGGCGCAGCCCCAGCATTTT
TRBJ2-7 | TRBV2 | NA | few | CASAGTVNYEQYF | TGTGCCAGCGCCGGGACGGTAAACTACGAGCAGTACTTC
TRBJ1-1 | TRBV5-1 | NA | NA | CASSHNTEAFF | TGCGCCAGCAGTCATAACACTGAAGCTTTCTTT
TRBJ2-5 | TRBV6-5 | NA | NA | CASSRQGGETQYF | TGTGCCAGCAGCCGACAGGGAGGGGAGACCCAGTACTTC
TRBJ2-7 | TRBV12-5 | NA | few | CASAMGLNEQYF | TGTGCTAGTGCCATGGGGCTGAACGAGCAGTACTTC
TRBJ2-7 | TRBV7-9 | TRBD1 | many | CASSLARTGSYEQYF | TGTGCCAGCAGCTTAGCACGGACAGGGTCCTACGAGCAGTACTTC
TRBJ2-7 | TRBV2 | NA | NA | CASNNGPLWYF | TGTGCCAGCAACAACGGACCGTTATGGTACTTC
TRBJ2-3 | TRBV7-9 | NA | NA | CASSLAGHTDNTDTQYF | TGTGCCAGCAGCTTAGCGGGGCATACAGACAACACAGATACGCAGTATTTT
TRBJ2-1 | TRBV29-1 | NA | NA | CSVDRYNEQFF | TGCAGCGTTGATCGTTACAATGAGCAGTTCTTC
TRBJ2-6 | TRBV5-1 | NA | NA | CASSLVSSRSGANVLTF | TGCGCCAGCAGCTTGGTCTCATCACGTTCTGGGGCCAACGTCCTGACTTTC
TRBJ1-1 | TRBV29-1 | NA | NA | CSVVETEAFF | TGCAGCGTTGTAGAAACTGAAGCTTTCTTT
TRBJ1-2 | TRBV19 | NA | few | CASSAPLTGYTF | TGTGCCAGTAGTGCCCCCCTTACTGGCTACACCTTC
TRBJ2-5 | TRBV27 | NA | NA | CASSLSHRQETQYF | TGTGCCAGCAGTTTATCTCACAGGCAAGAGACCCAGTACTTC
TRBJ1-1 | TRBV29-1 | TRBD1 | NA | CSVEKQGGEAFF | TGCAGCGTTGAAAAACAGGGGGGTGAAGCTTTCTTT
TRBJ2-3 | TRBV10-3 | NA | few | CAISEENGVDTQYF | TGTGCCATCAGTGAAGAGAATGGAGTCGATACGCAGTATTTT
TRBJ2-2 | TRBV15 | TRBD1 | NA | CATKSDESGGRNTGELFF | TGTGCCACCAAGTCTGACGAGTCAGGGGGTAGGAACACCGGGGAGCTGTTTTTT
TRBJ2-1 | TRBV11-2 | NA | NA | CASSPPGTYNEQFF | TGTGCCAGCAGCCCACCCGGGACCTACAATGAGCAGTTCTTC
TRBJ2-2 | TRBV9 | TRBD1 | NA | CASSVSQGVTGELFF | TGTGCCAGCAGCGTATCACAGGGGGTTACCGGGGAGCTGTTTTTT
TRBJ2-1 | TRBV7-2 | NA | NA | CASSLAQLEQFF | TGTGCCAGCAGCTTAGCACAACTTGAGCAGTTCTTC
TRBJ2-1 | TRBV5-1 | NA | NA | CASSHLDGEQFF | TGCGCCAGCAGCCACCTAGATGGTGAGCAGTTCTTC
TRBJ2-5 | TRBV30 | NA | NA | CAWSVLVSETETQYF | TGTGCCTGGAGTGTACTTGTCTCGGAGACGGAGACCCAGTACTTC
TRBJ2-7 | TRBV11-1 | NA | NA | CASGIPGTVSYEQYF | TGTGCCAGCGGCATCCCCGGGACGGTCTCCTACGAGCAGTACTTC
TRBJ1-5 | TRBV7-2 | NA | NA | CASSPDRHQPQHF | TGTGCCAGCAGCCCAGACAGGCATCAGCCCCAGCATTTT
TRBJ2-1 | TRBV7-2 | TRBD1 | NA | CASSHRQGARDEQFF | TGTGCCAGCAGCCACCGGCAGGGGGCTAGGGATGAGCAGTTCTTC
TRBJ1-2 | TRBV29-1 | NA | NA | CSVERQQDTGYTF | TGCAGCGTTGAGAGGCAACAGGATACTGGCTACACCTTC
TRBJ2-5 | TRBV27 | TRBD1 | NA | CASRYRQGYAETQYF | TGTGCCAGCAGATACCGACAGGGGTATGCGGAGACCCAGTACTTC
TRBJ2-2 | TRBV7-2 | TRBD2 | NA | CASSPRFGGGANTGELFF | TGTGCCAGCAGCCCGCGGTTTGGGGGGGGAGCGAACACCGGGGAGCTGTTTTTT
TRBJ2-5 | TRBV9 | TRBD1 | few | CASSFRDRGRGTQYF | TGTGCCAGCAGCTTCCGGGACAGGGGGCGAGGGACCCAGTACTTC
TRBJ1-1 | TRBV2 | NA | once | CASRIGGKGTEAFF | TGTGCCAGCAGGATAGGGGGAAAGGGGACTGAAGCTTTCTTT
TRBJ2-5 | TRBV29-1 | TRBD1 | few | CSVETPGQVLRETQYF | TGCAGCGTTGAAACACCGGGACAGGTACTTCGAGAGACCCAGTACTTC
TRBJ2-7 | TRBV29-1 | TRBD2 | NA | CSVEQRGYGHEQYF | TGCAGCGTTGAGCAGCGGGGGTATGGGCACGAGCAGTACTTC
TRBJ2-2 | TRBV29-1 | NA | NA | CSVLERDGTGELFF | TGCAGCGTCCTGGAAAGGGATGGCACCGGGGAGCTGTTTTTT
TRBJ2-1 | TRBV30 | NA | NA | CAWSFGLDDSNEQFF | TGTGCCTGGAGTTTTGGTCTAGACGATTCCAATGAGCAGTTCTTC
TRBJ2-7 | TRBV7-9 | NA | NA | CASSLRWQGGSYEQYF | TGTGCCAGCAGCCTCCGATGGCAGGGTGGGTCTTACGAGCAGTACTTC
TRBJ2-7 | TRBV5-6 | NA | NA | CASSLVQGGYEQYF | TGTGCCAGCAGCTTGGTTCAGGGGGGATACGAGCAGTACTTC
TRBJ2-7 | TRBV6-1 | NA | few | CASSDGAFEQYF | TGTGCCAGCAGTGACGGGGCCTTCGAGCAGTACTTC
TRBJ1-1 | TRBV27 | TRBD1 | NA | CASSPYRGTGLNTEAFF | TGTGCCAGCAGTCCCTATCGGGGGACAGGCCTGAACACTGAAGCTTTCTTT
TRBJ1-2 | TRBV9 | NA | NA | CASSVGQGHYGYTF | TGTGCCAGCAGCGTAGGGCAGGGGCACTATGGCTACACCTTC
TRBJ1-1 | TRBV19 | TRBD1 | NA | CASSLSRTGNTEAFF | TGTGCCAGTAGTTTAAGCCGGACAGGGAACACTGAAGCTTTCTTT